A selection of T cell receptor beta chains follows, all from one sample in a study of blood T cell repertoires in COVID-19. Produced via immunoSEQ multiplex PCR; TCRdb's table is partial and in-frame only. The data show 170,000 or so clones, 80% to 85% seen once. Input material: peripheral blood. These receptors were collected from a man younger than 35 with active or convalescent COVID-19. The CDR3 runs from the conserved cysteine through the conserved F or W. Each record gives: V gene, clone size, J gene, D gene, CDR3 DNA, CDR3 protein. A D gene is named only where the DNA matches it firmly. Only part of the rows carry a size: once, few, many, or a class if the clone is expanded.

v_call: TRBV2; clone_size: -; j_call: TRBJ2-3; d_call: TRBD2; cdr3_nt: TGTGCCAGCAGTGTGCTAGCGGGGGGCACAGATACGCAGTATTTT; cdr3_aa: CASSVLAGGTDTQYF
v_call: TRBV5-6; clone_size: -; j_call: TRBJ1-2; d_call: TRBD1; cdr3_nt: TGTGCCAGCAGTCCCGGGACAGGGGCAAACTATGGCTACACCTTC; cdr3_aa: CASSPGTGANYGYTF
v_call: TRBV9; clone_size: once; j_call: TRBJ2-2; d_call: TRBD2; cdr3_nt: TGTGCCAGCAGCTTTGGACTAGGGAACACCGGGGAGCTGTTTTTT; cdr3_aa: CASSFGLGNTGELFF
v_call: TRBV10-3; clone_size: -; j_call: TRBJ2-3; d_call: TRBD1; cdr3_nt: TGTGCCATCAGTGAACCCGGGACAGGGGGCGCAGATACGCAGTATTTT; cdr3_aa: CAISEPGTGGADTQYF
v_call: TRBV6-5; clone_size: few; j_call: TRBJ1-2; d_call: -; cdr3_nt: TGTGCCAGCAGTCTGTACAGGGAGTATGGCTACACCTTC; cdr3_aa: CASSLYREYGYTF
v_call: TRBV19; clone_size: -; j_call: TRBJ1-1; d_call: -; cdr3_nt: TGTGCCAGTAGTATCCACAGGGAGCTAGCTGAAGCTTTCTTT; cdr3_aa: CASSIHRELAEAFF
v_call: TRBV7-2; clone_size: -; j_call: TRBJ2-5; d_call: -; cdr3_nt: TGTGCCAGCAGCTTAGGGGGCAAACAAGAGACCCAGTACTTC; cdr3_aa: CASSLGGKQETQYF
v_call: TRBV19; clone_size: -; j_call: TRBJ1-3; d_call: TRBD1; cdr3_nt: TGTGCCAGTAGGGGACAGGCCCGATCTGGAAACACCATATATTTT; cdr3_aa: CASRGQARSGNTIYF
v_call: TRBV12-5; clone_size: -; j_call: TRBJ2-7; d_call: TRBD1; cdr3_nt: TGTGCTAGTGGTTTGGCAACCGGGACAGGGGACTCCTACGAGCAGTACTTC; cdr3_aa: CASGLATGTGDSYEQYF
v_call: TRBV19; clone_size: -; j_call: TRBJ1-6; d_call: TRBD1; cdr3_nt: TGTGCCAGTAGTATGGGGACAGGGAGGGCATCACCCCTCCACTTT; cdr3_aa: CASSMGTGRASPLHF
v_call: TRBV28; clone_size: -; j_call: TRBJ2-1; d_call: TRBD2; cdr3_nt: TGTGCCAGCAGCCCCACTAGCGTAACCTACTACAATGAGCAGTTCTTC; cdr3_aa: CASSPTSVTYYNEQFF
v_call: TRBV5-4; clone_size: -; j_call: TRBJ1-4; d_call: -; cdr3_nt: TGTGCCAGCAGGGCGGACAGTGAAAAACTGTTTTTT; cdr3_aa: CASRADSEKLFF
v_call: TRBV28; clone_size: -; j_call: TRBJ2-7; d_call: TRBD2; cdr3_nt: TGTGCCAGCAGTTTAAAATGGACTAGCCGGGTCTTCGGGGAGCAGTACTTC; cdr3_aa: CASSLKWTSRVFGEQYF
v_call: TRBV5-5; clone_size: once; j_call: TRBJ2-2; d_call: -; cdr3_nt: TGTGCCAGCAGCCCGGAAGGGGGGGCGAACACCGGGGAGCTGTTTTTT; cdr3_aa: CASSPEGGANTGELFF
v_call: TRBV19; clone_size: -; j_call: TRBJ1-1; d_call: -; cdr3_nt: TGTGCCAGTAGCAACCCCGGCCCGCGGCCTGAAGCTTTCTTT; cdr3_aa: CASSNPGPRPEAFF
v_call: TRBV18; clone_size: few; j_call: TRBJ1-5; d_call: -; cdr3_nt: TGTGCCAGCTCCCTGGGGGGGTATAGCAATCAGCCCCAGCATTTT; cdr3_aa: CASSLGGYSNQPQHF
v_call: TRBV29-1; clone_size: -; j_call: TRBJ1-2; d_call: TRBD1; cdr3_nt: TGCAGCGTTGACAGGGGGTATGGCTACACCTTC; cdr3_aa: CSVDRGYGYTF
v_call: TRBV19; clone_size: -; j_call: TRBJ2-7; d_call: -; cdr3_nt: TGTGCCAGTAGCGAATCGCAGGGTTTCATCTACGAGCAGTACTTC; cdr3_aa: CASSESQGFIYEQYF
v_call: TRBV28; clone_size: -; j_call: TRBJ1-6; d_call: -; cdr3_nt: TGTGCCAGCAGGGGGCCGACACGGTTGAATTCACCCCTCCACTTT; cdr3_aa: CASRGPTRLNSPLHF
v_call: TRBV6-6; clone_size: -; j_call: TRBJ2-5; d_call: TRBD2; cdr3_nt: TGTGCCAGCAGTCCATTCCTAGCGGCCCAAGACCAAGAGACCCAGTACTTC; cdr3_aa: CASSPFLAAQDQETQYF
v_call: TRBV3-1/TRBV3-2; clone_size: -; j_call: TRBJ1-6; d_call: TRBD1; cdr3_nt: TGTGCCAGCAGCCCGAGGGGGCGTAATTCACCCCTCCACTTT; cdr3_aa: CASSPRGRNSPLHF
v_call: TRBV24-1; clone_size: -; j_call: TRBJ2-1; d_call: -; cdr3_nt: TGTGCCACCAGTGCGGAGGCCCCCCCCAATGAGCAGTTCTTC; cdr3_aa: CATSAEAPPNEQFF
v_call: TRBV27; clone_size: -; j_call: TRBJ2-4; d_call: -; cdr3_nt: TGTGCCAGCAGTGGACAGTTAGCCAAAAACATTCAGTACTTC; cdr3_aa: CASSGQLAKNIQYF
v_call: TRBV4-2; clone_size: -; j_call: TRBJ2-7; d_call: TRBD1; cdr3_nt: TGTGCCAGCAGCCACTCGGACAGGGGGTCGGTCGAGCAGTACTTC; cdr3_aa: CASSHSDRGSVEQYF
v_call: TRBV2; clone_size: -; j_call: TRBJ1-1; d_call: TRBD1; cdr3_nt: TGTGCCAGCAGTCCACGGACAGGGACTAACACTGAAGCTTTCTTT; cdr3_aa: CASSPRTGTNTEAFF
v_call: TRBV18; clone_size: -; j_call: TRBJ1-1; d_call: -; cdr3_nt: TGTGCCAGCTCACCAATCTCGTTAAACACTGAAGCTTTCTTT; cdr3_aa: CASSPISLNTEAFF
v_call: TRBV7-9; clone_size: -; j_call: TRBJ1-2; d_call: -; cdr3_nt: TGTGCCAGCAGCGAAGGGTGGCGGGGGCCGAGTGGCTACACCTTC; cdr3_aa: CASSEGWRGPSGYTF
v_call: TRBV29-1; clone_size: -; j_call: TRBJ2-1; d_call: TRBD1; cdr3_nt: TGCAGCGTCGCAGATGGACAGGGTAAATACAATGAGCAGTTCTTC; cdr3_aa: CSVADGQGKYNEQFF
v_call: TRBV18; clone_size: -; j_call: TRBJ2-1; d_call: TRBD2; cdr3_nt: TGTGCCAGCTCACCGAAGCGGGAGTCCCACAATGAGCAGTTCTTC; cdr3_aa: CASSPKRESHNEQFF
v_call: TRBV6-5; clone_size: -; j_call: TRBJ1-6; d_call: -; cdr3_nt: TGTGCCAGCCGGGGGGGGGACTCACCCCTCCACTTT; cdr3_aa: CASRGGDSPLHF
v_call: TRBV3-1/TRBV3-2; clone_size: -; j_call: TRBJ2-3; d_call: -; cdr3_nt: TGTGCCAGCAGCCAAGAGTTCTGGGCGAGAGATACGCAGTATTTT; cdr3_aa: CASSQEFWARDTQYF
v_call: TRBV18; clone_size: once; j_call: TRBJ1-2; d_call: TRBD1; cdr3_nt: TGTGCCAGCTCACCTACCCAGATAATACTGGGGACAGGGTCCTATGGCTACACCTTC; cdr3_aa: CASSPTQIILGTGSYGYTF
v_call: TRBV5-6; clone_size: -; j_call: TRBJ2-7; d_call: -; cdr3_nt: TGTGCCAGCAGCTTGGGACAGTCCTCCTACGAGCAGTACTTC; cdr3_aa: CASSLGQSSYEQYF
v_call: TRBV11-3; clone_size: -; j_call: TRBJ2-5; d_call: -; cdr3_nt: TGTGCCAGCAGCCTGAGACAGGACCAAGAGACCCAGTACTTC; cdr3_aa: CASSLRQDQETQYF
v_call: TRBV5-5; clone_size: -; j_call: TRBJ1-4; d_call: TRBD1; cdr3_nt: TGTGCCAGCAGCCGGGGACAGTTGAATGAAAAACTGTTTTTT; cdr3_aa: CASSRGQLNEKLFF
v_call: TRBV30; clone_size: -; j_call: TRBJ1-1; d_call: -; cdr3_nt: TGTGCCTGGGGTGGAATCAGGGAGCAGGGGTTAAGGAACACTGAAGCTTTCTTT; cdr3_aa: CAWGGIREQGLRNTEAFF
v_call: TRBV7-8; clone_size: -; j_call: TRBJ2-2; d_call: TRBD1; cdr3_nt: TGTGCCAGCAGCCCCGGGACAGGGGGGCCCGGGGAGCTGTTTTTT; cdr3_aa: CASSPGTGGPGELFF
v_call: TRBV7-8; clone_size: -; j_call: TRBJ1-1; d_call: -; cdr3_nt: TGTGCCAGCAGCCCTCGCTCAACCCTAAGCACTGAAGCTTTCTTT; cdr3_aa: CASSPRSTLSTEAFF
v_call: TRBV28; clone_size: -; j_call: TRBJ1-5; d_call: -; cdr3_nt: TGTGCCAGCAGTTTAGGTACCCAGGTTTGGAATCAGCCCCAGCATTTT; cdr3_aa: CASSLGTQVWNQPQHF
v_call: TRBV18; clone_size: -; j_call: TRBJ1-1; d_call: TRBD1; cdr3_nt: TGTGCCAGCTCACCGGATTTTCAAGACAGGGGACTCATGAACACTGAAGCTTTCTTT; cdr3_aa: CASSPDFQDRGLMNTEAFF